The 14 T cell receptor beta chains given below trace back to one sample, sequenced in a study of blood T cell repertoires in COVID-19. This table comes from immunoSEQ multiplex PCR, and its TCRdb copy is limited to in-frame clones, with some not included. Here the sample spans 130,000 to 150,000 clones, 84% being singletons. The sequenced sample consisted of peripheral blood. All receptors come from a human donor in a cohort sampled during active COVID-19.

The chain couples TRBV5-4 to TRBJ1-1, with 9 nucleotides matching TRBD1. Trimming removed 4 bases from V and 1 base from J; junction bases left unmatched: 5. The germline V gene encodes CDR1 SGHNT and CDR2 YYREEE (reference sequence). CDR3 length: 15 residues. This CDR3 is CASSPGTGRNTEAFF. The CDR3 DNA sequence: TGTGCCAGCAGCCCCGGGACAGGGAGGAACACTGAAGCTTTCTTT.

The chain joins TRBV28 to TRBJ1-1; the match to TRBD1 covers 7 bases. CDR1 is MDHEN and CDR2 is SYDVKM in the germline V gene. V was clipped by 7 bases and J by 4 bases; unmatched bases: 12. This CDR3 is built from 15 residues. The CDR3 protein is CASTRRVGGGTEAFF. The DNA of the CDR3 is TGTGCCAGCACCAGAAGGGTAGGGGGCGGCACTGAAGCTTTCTTT.

The CDR3 loop reads CASSLFTIYGYTF. Written as DNA, the CDR3 is TGTGCCAGCAGCTTGTTTACAATCTATGGCTACACCTTC. The chain links TRBV5-8 to TRBJ1-2; the D is unclear. Per germline, CDR1 SGHTS and CDR2 YDEGEE. Trimming removed 1 base from V and 4 bases from J, with 8 bases in between. CDR3 length: 13 residues.

This clone was observed a handful of times. The chain recombines TRBV7-9 with TRBJ1-2, with TRBD1 as a possible D gene (5 bases). This CDR3 has 13 amino acids. From germline, CDR1 is SEHNR and CDR2 FQNEAQ (reference sequence). V was clipped by 5 bases and J by 6 bases, with 13 bases between them. Here the CDR3 DNA reads TGTGCCAGCAGCCCGGACACTATTCATGGCTACACCTTC. As protein: CASSPDTIHGYTF. Based on the CDR3 plus reference TRBV7-9 and TRBJ1-2, the full variable domain is DTGVSQNPRHKITKRGQNVTFRCDPISEHNRLYWYRQTLGQGPEFLTYFQNEAQLEKSRLLSDRFSAERPKGSFSTLEIQRTEQGDSAMYLCASSPDTIHGYTFGSGTRLTVV.

This clone has only one observation. The chain uses TRBV3-1 (or the pseudogene TRBV3-2) and TRBJ2-2; 10 bases match TRBD1. The CDR3 has 15 amino acids. CDR1 LGHDT and CDR2 YNNKEL come from the germline V gene (reference sequence). The ends lost 4 bases at V and 5 bases at J; junction bases unmatched: 4. The CDR3 sequence: CASSPPGQGTGELFF. In DNA, the CDR3 is TGTGCCAGCAGCCCTCCGGGACAGGGGACCGGGGAGCTGTTTTTT.

This chain links TRBV5-1 with TRBJ2-7; 11 positions match TRBD1. Losses at the gene ends were 4 bases for V and 4 bases for J; bases not matched to a gene: 7. The CDR3 consists of 15 residues. CDR1 and CDR2 (germline): SGHRS, YFSETQ. The CDR3 is CASSPGQGEEYEQYF. The DNA of the CDR3 is TGCGCCAGCAGCCCGGGACAGGGGGAAGAGTACGAGCAGTACTTC.

The rearrangement joins TRBV18 to TRBJ1-2, with TRBD1 identical over 7 bases. Per germline, CDR1 KGHSH and CDR2 LQKENI. V lost 3 bases and J lost 4; bases outside the gene matches: 2. The CDR3 length is 13 residues. The CDR3, as DNA: TGTGCCAGCTCACCGGGACAGCTCTATGGCTACACCTTC. It codes for CASSPGQLYGYTF.

The chain employs TRBV7-9 and TRBJ1-1; 8 nucleotides align to TRBD1. This CDR3 is built from 14 residues. Germline CDR1 is SEHNR and CDR2 is FQNEAQ (reference sequence). V gave up 5 bases and J gave up 1 base; unmatched junction bases: 3. Here the CDR3 DNA reads TGTGCCAGCAGCGAAGGGACAGGGAACACTGAAGCTTTCTTT. Its translation: CASSEGTGNTEAFF.

V usage is TRBV4-2 and J usage is TRBJ2-2; D is unresolved. The CDR3 is made up of 14 amino acids. Germline V gene lookup returns CDR1 LGHNA and CDR2 YNFKEQ. The V end was cut by 0 bases, the J end by 5 bases, with 7 bases between. The CDR3 reads CASSQDGGTGELFF. CDR3 DNA: TGTGCCAGCAGCCAAGATGGCGGAACCGGGGAGCTGTTTTTT.

The chain recombines TRBV7-9 with TRBJ1-4; no clear D. Trimming took off 3 bases at V and 6 bases at J, with 8 bases between the two ends. Looked up from germline, CDR1 is SEHNR and CDR2 is FQNEAQ (reference sequence). The CDR3 extends over 13 amino acids. For the CDR3, the DNA is TGTGCCAGCAGCTTTAGGCGGGATGAAAAACTGTTTTTT. Translation: CASSFRRDEKLFF.

V usage is TRBV28 and J usage is TRBJ1-2, with TRBD1 matching 7 bases. The length of the CDR3 is 14 residues. With 6 bases clipped from V and 5 bases from J, the junction kept 9 bases outside the gene matches. The germline CDR1 and CDR2 sequences are MDHEN and SYDVKM. CDR3 in DNA: TGTGCCAGCAGGAATGACGGGACAGATTATGGCTACACCTTC. Its translation: CASRNDGTDYGYTF.

The genes are TRBV6-5 and TRBJ2-2, with 7 bases lining up with TRBD2. Looked up from germline, CDR1 is MNHEY and CDR2 is SVGAGI. V was clipped by 1 base and J by 6 bases; unmatched bases: 5. The CDR3 sequence is 15 residues long. CDR3 DNA sequence: TGTGCCAGCAGTTACTGGGGGGGAGTGTCCGGGGAGCTGTTTTTT. It codes for CASSYWGGVSGELFF.

The J gene is TRBJ1-2, the V gene TRBV29-1; D is possibly TRBD1 (6 bases). The CDR3 length is 14 residues. Per the germline V gene, CDR1 is SQVTM and CDR2 is ANQGSEA. V was clipped by 4 bases and J by 4 bases, with 16 bases between them. The CDR3 region is CSVVVQGNLYGYTF. In nucleotides, the CDR3 is TGCAGCGTTGTGGTTCAGGGGAATCTCTATGGCTACACCTTC.

V gene TRBV23-1 combines with J gene TRBJ2-1; D is uncertain. TRBV23-1 has ORF status, its function being uncertain. V lost 6 bases to trimming and J lost 0 bases, with 15 bases between them. The CDR3 runs 16 residues. CDR3 coding DNA: TGCGCCAGCAGATCAAAACTCTACTTCTCCTACAATGAGCAGTTCTTC. It translates to CASRSKLYFSYNEQFF.